The TCR beta chain under discussion was sequenced for a study of tissue T cells after allogeneic stem cell transplantation. Measured with immunoSEQ multiplex PCR; TCRdb has only the in-frame clones, and not every one. Among roughly 42,000 clones listed, over 85% were seen once. This CDR3 has 13 residues. V gave up 3 bases and J gave up 0 bases, with 3 bases separating them. This clonotype was sampled from a woman between 40 and 69 years old who later had graft-versus-host disease after an allogeneic stem cell transplant. The chain is built from TRBV12-3 or TRBV12-4 and TRBJ1-5; unclear D gene. Sequencing used blood, obtained before transplantation. The CDR3 region is CASSFGSNQPQHF. The CDR3 DNA sequence: TGTGCCAGCAGTTTCGGTAGCAATCAGCCCCAGCATTTT.